Sequencing of this T cell receptor beta chain was carried out in a study of response to subunit inactivated influenza vaccine. General study findings and limits: Few new T cells, the authors suggested, are recruited by each seasonal influenza vaccination.

One entry per CDR3 protein results from TCRdb running MiXCR on the RT-PCR reads. The top ten hold around 6.5% of the sample, which has roughly 700,000 distinct CDR3 sequences, around 13% seen once. CDR1 and CDR2 from the germline V gene are SEHNR and FQNEAQ (reference sequence). There are 15 residues in the CDR3. V shed 5 bases, J shed 0 bases, and the junction held 4 bases outside the gene matches. This clonotype was counted between two and nine times. Its cognate antigen is unknown. V usage is TRBV7-9 and J usage is TRBJ2-5, with 9 bases aligning to TRBD2. Sequenced here: PBMCs from blood, sampled about 14 days before vaccination. The sequence was collected from a man aged 50 or older who received an inactivated influenza vaccine. The CDR3 protein is CASSQSGGYQETQYF. The DNA of the CDR3 is TGTGCCAGCAGCCAGAGCGGGGGGTACCAAGAGACCCAGTACTTC.